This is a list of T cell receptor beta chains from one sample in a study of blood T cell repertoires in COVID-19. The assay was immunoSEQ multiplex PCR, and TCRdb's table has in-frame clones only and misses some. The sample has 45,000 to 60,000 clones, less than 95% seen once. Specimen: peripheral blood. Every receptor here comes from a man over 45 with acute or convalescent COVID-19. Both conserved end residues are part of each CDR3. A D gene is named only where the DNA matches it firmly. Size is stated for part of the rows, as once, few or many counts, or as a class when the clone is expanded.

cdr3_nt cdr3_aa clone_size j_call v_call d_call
TGTGCCACCAGTGATTCCCTTACACCCGGACAGGGCCTCTCCAACTATGGCTACACCTTC CATSDSLTPGQGLSNYGYTF NA TRBJ1-2 TRBV24-1 TRBD1
TGTGCCACCAGTGATTCCCCGAGGGGGCCGCAGTACTTC CATSDSPRGPQYF NA TRBJ2-7 TRBV24-1 TRBD1
TGTGCCAGCAGCGGCTACGGGGGGCCGATCGACGAGCAGTACTTC CASSGYGGPIDEQYF once TRBJ2-7 TRBV9 NA
TGTGCCAGCAGTGGACAGGGCCTTCGGGAGGGACTCCAGCATTTT CASSGQGLREGLQHF NA TRBJ1-5 TRBV2 TRBD1
TGTGCCAGCAGTTTACAGGGGCTAACTAATGAAAAACTGTTTTTT CASSLQGLTNEKLFF NA TRBJ1-4 TRBV27 NA
TGTGCCAGCAGGCGCGGACAGCTTTCACCCCTCCACTTT CASRRGQLSPLHF NA TRBJ1-6 TRBV12-3/TRBV12-4 NA
TGTGCCACCAGCAGACCCGACAGGGAGAATGAGCAGTTCTTC CATSRPDRENEQFF once TRBJ2-1 TRBV15 TRBD1
TGTGCCAGCAGGGGACTAGCGGAGAGTGATACGCAGTATTTT CASRGLAESDTQYF NA TRBJ2-3 TRBV2 TRBD2
TGTGCCAGCAGTTTGCTCGGGGGTGGCTACACCTTC CASSLLGGGYTF NA TRBJ1-2 TRBV28 NA
TGTGCCAGCAGCCAAGAACTCCTCCTTCCGGGACTAGTAAAGTGGTACGAGCAGTACTTC CASSQELLLPGLVKWYEQYF NA TRBJ2-7 TRBV4-2 TRBD2
TGTGCTAGTGGTGCCGGGGGGGGGACTAGTCAGCCCCAGCATTTT CASGAGGGTSQPQHF NA TRBJ1-5 TRBV12-5 NA
TGTGCCTGGAGTAGGAGTGGGGGGGGATCCACTGAAGCTTTCTTT CAWSRSGGGSTEAFF NA TRBJ1-1 TRBV30 NA
TGTGCCAGCACCGGAACGGGGACAGATACGCAGTATTTT CASTGTGTDTQYF NA TRBJ2-3 TRBV12-3/TRBV12-4 NA
TGTGCCATCAGTGTAGACAGTTACGAGCAGTACTTC CAISVDSYEQYF NA TRBJ2-7 TRBV10-3 NA
TGTGCCAGCAGCTTAGGCGGGGTCTCCGGGGAGCTGTTTTTT CASSLGGVSGELFF NA TRBJ2-2 TRBV7-2 NA
TGTGCCAGCGTCGCCCGAGGTTACCTTGGGACCCAGTACTTC CASVARGYLGTQYF NA TRBJ2-5 TRBV3-1/TRBV3-2 NA
TGTGCCTGGAGTCTACAGCCGAACACTGAAGCTTTCTTT CAWSLQPNTEAFF NA TRBJ1-1 TRBV30 NA
TGCGCCAGCAGCAAGGACCCCAAGGGGCACTATGGCTACACCTTC CASSKDPKGHYGYTF NA TRBJ1-2 TRBV5-1 NA